These 31 T cell receptor beta chains were all obtained from the same sample, sequenced in a study of glioma-infiltrating T cells after dendritic cell vaccination. Assay used: immunoSEQ multiplex PCR; TCRdb lists only in-frame clones, some missing. The top ten clones hold 3% to 4% of a sample with under 100,000 clones, around 90% of them seen once. Sample: blood, taken before dendritic cell vaccination. Receptor source: a human donor with glioblastoma.

The genes are TRBV6-1 and TRBJ2-7, with 9 bases that match TRBD1. Germline V gene lookup returns CDR1 MNHNS and CDR2 SASEGT. CDR3 length: 15 amino acids. The J segment lost 1 base and the V segment lost 1 base, leaving 2 bases of the junction unmatched. In nucleotides, the CDR3 is TGTGCCAGCAGTGAAGAGGGGACAGGGTCCTACGAGCAGTACTTC. It encodes CASSEEGTGSYEQYF.

Sample share makes this clone medium-sized. The chain couples TRBV16 to TRBJ2-1; D may be TRBD2 (6 bases). The CDR3 sequence is 16 residues long. Germline CDR1 and CDR2: KGHSY and FQNENV. V dropped 2 bases and J dropped 6 bases, with 17 bases sitting between them. The CDR3 nucleotides are TGTGCCAGCAGCCAACGTGGGGGGTCCGGTGTCAATGAGCAGTTCTTC. It specifies CASSQRGGSGVNEQFF.

The J gene is TRBJ2-7, the V gene TRBV5-4; a weak D match, TRBD1 (6 bases). This CDR3 contains 15 residues. Germline V gene sequence: CDR1 SGHNT, CDR2 YYREEE (reference sequence). Trimming took 2 bases from V and 5 from J, leaving 17 bases between them. The CDR3 sequence is CASSFERARGNEQYF. In DNA, the CDR3 is TGTGCCAGCAGCTTCGAACGTGCTAGGGGGAACGAGCAGTACTTC.

This clone was seen once. The V call is TRBV4-2, the J call TRBJ1-4, with D perhaps TRBD1 (5 bases). In germline, CDR1 is LGHNA, CDR2 YNFKEQ. V was cut by 4 bases and J by 8 bases, with 17 bases left in between. The CDR3 is made up of 15 amino acids. The CDR3 region is CASSRAGTGGEKLFF. CDR3 in DNA: TGTGCCAGCAGCCGAGCCGGGACTGGCGGAGAAAAACTGTTTTTT.

Note on this clone: One end of the junction is discordant with germline, which a read error may explain. The V call is TRBV7-7, the J call TRBJ2-1; 8 bases fit TRBD1. CDR3 length: 18 amino acids. Germline CDR1 SSHAT, CDR2 FNYEAQ (reference sequence). The CDR3 DNA follows: TGTGCTAGCAGCTTAAGGGTCATCGGACAGGGATCGCGCAATGAGCAGTTCTTC. This translates into CASSLRVIGQGSRNEQFF.

The chain recombines TRBV4-2 with TRBJ2-1, with unresolved D. V was shortened by 3 bases and J by 6 bases, with 12 bases between the two germline ends. CDR3 length equals 14 residues. CDR1 is LGHNA and CDR2 is YNFKEQ in the germline V gene. The CDR3 here is CASSHSEEVNEQFF. The DNA for the CDR3 is TGTGCCAGCAGCCACTCAGAGGAAGTCAATGAGCAGTTCTTC.

V and J are TRBV19 and TRBJ1-4; D not resolved. The ends were cut back, 7 bases at V and 5 bases at J, with 14 bases in the middle. CDR3 length: 14 residues. Germline assignment: CDR1 LNHDA and CDR2 SQIVND (reference sequence). This CDR3 is CASKEAADNEKLFF. The CDR3 DNA follows: TGTGCCAGTAAGGAGGCGGCAGACAATGAAAAACTGTTTTTT.

The rearrangement uses TRBV4-1 and TRBJ2-2, with 7 bases that match TRBD1. Per the germline V gene, CDR1 is MGHRA and CDR2 is YSYEKL. V gave up 4 bases and J gave up 0 bases; unmatched junction bases: 8. This CDR3 has 17 residues. The CDR3 bases are TGCGCCAGCAGCCTTCAGACAGGGTATACGAACACCGGGGAGCTGTTTTTT. Its translation is CASSLQTGYTNTGELFF.

V gene TRBV5-1 combines with J gene TRBJ2-1; 12 nucleotides line up with TRBD1. The germline V gene has CDR1 SGHRS and CDR2 YFSETQ. This CDR3 has 16 amino acids. V dropped 0 bases and J dropped 7; count of bases not matched to a gene: 5. In DNA form, the CDR3 reads TGCGCCAGCAGCTTGGGAGGGACAGGGGGCTTAAATGAGCAGTTCTTC. This gives the protein CASSLGGTGGLNEQFF.

This chain links TRBV5-1 with TRBJ1-4; D gene uncertain. V lost 0 bases, J lost 7 bases, and 10 bases lay in between. The CDR3 covers 14 residues. Germline loops: CDR1 SGHRS, CDR2 YFSETQ. The CDR3 DNA is TGCGCCAGCAGCTTGGGAGGGTCCGGTGAAAAACTGTTTTTT. Residues: CASSLGGSGEKLFF.

This chain links TRBV7-3 with TRBJ2-2, with D perhaps TRBD1 (6 bases). Per germline, CDR1 SGHTA and CDR2 FQGTGA. The V end lost 4 bases, the J end lost 6 bases, and 9 bases lay between the germline ends. The CDR3 extends over 13 amino acids. CDR3 loop: CASSYRVSGELFF. DNA of the CDR3: TGTGCCAGCAGCTACAGGGTCTCCGGGGAGCTGTTTTTT.

The J gene is TRBJ2-7, the V gene TRBV2, with 7 bases matching TRBD1. The CDR3 is 14 amino acids. J was trimmed by 6 bases and V by 4 bases; bases with no gene match: 9. Germline-derived CDR1 and CDR2 are SNHLY and FYNNEI. CDR3 in amino acids: CASSGNTGAGEQYF. The CDR3 DNA sequence: TGTGCCAGCAGTGGGAATACAGGGGCTGGCGAGCAGTACTTC.

The chain carries TRBV5-4 and TRBJ2-2; 7 bases match TRBD1. Losses at the gene ends were 3 bases for V and 8 bases for J; bases not matched to a gene: 7. Germline V gene sequence: CDR1 SGHNT, CDR2 YYREEE (reference sequence). The CDR3 is 14 amino acids. CDR3 DNA: TGTGCCAGCAGCTATGACAGGGTCCGGGGGGAGCTGTTTTTT. This codes for CASSYDRVRGELFF.

This chain connects TRBV6-5 to TRBJ1-1, with 10 bases aligning to TRBD1. J gave up 6 bases and V 2 bases, and 6 bases lay outside the gene matches. There are 15 residues in the CDR3. Germline loops: CDR1 MNHEY, CDR2 SVGAGI. The CDR3 coding sequence is TGTGCCAGCAGTTACCACCGGGACAGGGGCTCTGAAGCTTTCTTT. Translating it yields CASSYHRDRGSEAFF.

CDR3 nucleotide sequence: TGTGCCAGCAGTACACAGGGGGATCGCGGCTACACCTTC. Protein: CASSTQGDRGYTF. The chain has TRBV5-4 and TRBJ1-2; 8 nucleotides align to TRBD1. Germline CDR1 SGHNT, CDR2 YYREEE (reference sequence). The CDR3 consists of 13 residues. With 5 bases clipped from V and 8 bases from J, the junction kept 8 bases outside the gene matches.

The rearrangement links TRBV5-5 to TRBJ1-1; TRBD1 aligns across 9 bases. Germline V lookup: CDR1 SGHKS, CDR2 YYEKEE (reference sequence). V lost 5 bases to trimming and J lost 6 bases; unmatched junction nucleotides: 14. The CDR3 has 16 amino acids. The CDR3 DNA reads as TGTGCCAGCAGACTCACCGGGACAGGGACTTCCGCTGAAGCTTTCTTT. Protein: CASRLTGTGTSAEAFF.

CDR3 bases: TGTGCCAGCAGGCGCGGGGGGGCTGATAATGAGCAGTTCTTC. Translated: CASRRGGADNEQFF. This sequence joins TRBV5-6 and TRBJ2-1; TRBD2 matches at 9 bases. This CDR3 is built from 14 residues. The ends lost 5 bases at V and 7 bases at J; junction bases unmatched: 7. Germline values: CDR1 SGHDT, CDR2 YYEEEE.

CDR3 protein: CASNGGTANYGYTF. In nucleotides, the CDR3 is TGTGCCAGCAATGGGGGGACAGCTAACTATGGCTACACCTTC. The chain couples TRBV2 to TRBJ1-2, with 7 bases matching TRBD1. The CDR3 length is 14 residues. Trimming cost V 7 bases and J 0 bases; bases outside gene matches: 5. The germline gives CDR1 SNHLY, CDR2 FYNNEI.

CDR3 region: CASSPPGQGREKLFF. The CDR3 DNA reads as TGTGCCAGCAGTCCCCCGGGACAGGGACGGGAAAAACTGTTTTTT. The chain couples TRBV6-5 to TRBJ1-4, with 9 bases lining up with TRBD1. The J segment lost 8 bases and the V segment lost 5 bases, leaving 9 bases of the junction unmatched. The CDR3 contains 15 residues. The germline V gene has CDR1 MNHEY and CDR2 SVGAGI.

V and J are TRBV5-4 and TRBJ2-4, with D possibly matching TRBD1 (5 bases). The CDR3 spans 14 residues. V was shortened by 2 bases and J by 2 bases, with 8 bases between the two germline ends. The germline V gene has CDR1 SGHNT and CDR2 YYREEE (reference sequence). The CDR3 protein is CASSLAGPKNIQYF. The CDR3, as DNA: TGTGCCAGCAGCTTAGCAGGGCCCAAAAACATTCAGTACTTC. Combining the CDR3 with reference TRBV5-4 and TRBJ2-4 gives the whole variable domain ETGVTQSPTHLIKTRGQQVTLRCSSQSGHNTVSWYQQALGQGPQFIFQYYREEENGRGNFPPRFSGLQFPNYSSELNVNALELDDSALYLCASSLAGPKNIQYFGAGTRLSVL.

The chain employs TRBV14 and TRBJ1-1, with D perhaps matching TRBD1 (6 bases). The germline CDR1 and CDR2 sequences are SGHDN and FVKESK. The CDR3 length is 15 residues. Trimming left V 5 bases short and J 4 bases short, with 17 bases between. CDR3 in DNA: TGTGCCAGCAGCAGAGGGAGGGGGGCGCCCACTGAAGCTTTCTTT. Translation: CASSRGRGAPTEAFF.

V gene TRBV2 combines with J gene TRBJ2-7; 8 bases align to TRBD1. The CDR3 runs to 13 residues. Germline V lookup: CDR1 SNHLY, CDR2 FYNNEI. Germline trimming cut 1 base from V and 4 bases from J; bases unmatched to any gene: 0. CDR3 in amino acids: CASSEDRGYEQYF. The DNA for the CDR3 is TGTGCCAGCAGTGAAGACAGGGGGTACGAGCAGTACTTC.

The V and J genes are TRBV18 and TRBJ1-1, with TRBD1 as a possible D gene (5 bases). Germline CDR1 and CDR2: KGHSH and LQKENI. The CDR3 is made up of 11 amino acids. Between the trimmed V and J ends, which lost 6 bases and 7 bases, there was a span of 9 bases. The CDR3 bases are TGTGCCAGCTCGCTTGACAGTGAAGCTTTCTTT. As protein: CASSLDSEAFF.

The V gene is TRBV29-1, the J gene TRBJ1-2; D possibly corresponds to TRBD1 (6 bases). Per the germline V gene, CDR1 is SQVTM and CDR2 is ANQGSEA. The CDR3 contains 15 residues. Trimming pared 7 bases from V and 3 bases from J, leaving 21 bases between. The CDR3 sequence: CSARSVGGEDYGYTF. The CDR3 DNA reads as TGCAGCGCTAGGAGTGTAGGGGGGGAGGACTATGGCTACACCTTC.

J is TRBJ2-1 and V is TRBV6-5; tentative D call: TRBD2 (5 bases). The germline V gene encodes CDR1 MNHEY and CDR2 SVGAGI. The CDR3 contains 15 residues. V was shortened by 0 bases and J by 12 bases, with 18 bases between the two germline ends. CDR3 amino acids: CASSYSRGPDIVQFF. CDR3 nucleotide sequence: TGTGCCAGCAGTTACTCCCGAGGGCCGGATATTGTGCAGTTCTTC.

The chain employs TRBV5-1 and TRBJ2-1, with 16 bases that match TRBD2. The V segment lost 4 bases and the J segment 8 bases; nucleotides outside the gene matches: 6. Germline loops: CDR1 SGHRS, CDR2 YFSETQ. The CDR3 consists of 16 residues. The CDR3 loop reads CASSPGTSGRAYEQFF. The CDR3 DNA is TGCGCCAGCAGCCCGGGGACTAGCGGGAGGGCCTATGAGCAGTTCTTC. Full variable domain (outside the CDR3, taken from reference TRBV5-1 and TRBJ2-1): KAGVTQTPRYLIKTRGQQVTLSCSPISGHRSVSWYQQTPGQGLQFLFEYFSETQRNKGNFPGRFSGRQFSNSRSEMNVSTLELGDSALYLCASSPGTSGRAYEQFFGPGTRLTVL.

Only a few counts were recorded for this clone. The rearrangement joins TRBV5-1 to TRBJ1-1; 8 bases align to TRBD1. Germline lookup yields CDR1 SGHRS and CDR2 YFSETQ. V was pared by 5 bases and J by 2 bases, with 11 bases of the junction left unmatched. This CDR3 is built from 16 residues. CDR3 DNA sequence: TGCGCCAGCAGGATCGGGACAGGTCCCTTTAACACTGAAGCTTTCTTT. This encodes CASRIGTGPFNTEAFF.

This clone was detected a few times. This chain connects TRBV29-1 to TRBJ2-1, with unresolved D. This CDR3 is 10 amino acids long. Germline V CDR1 and CDR2: SQVTM, ANQGSEA. Trimming cost V 7 bases and J 9 bases, with 10 bases left between them. The CDR3 region is CSAQTLEQFF. Written as DNA, the CDR3 is TGCAGCGCGCAGACTCTTGAGCAGTTCTTC.

The chain couples TRBV4-1 to TRBJ2-3; 11 nucleotides match TRBD2. Germline V CDR1 and CDR2: MGHRA, YSYEKL. The length of the CDR3 is 16 residues. The trim removed 2 bases at V and 5 bases at J, leaving 6 bases unmatched. For the CDR3, the DNA is TGCGCCAGCAGCCAACTAGCGGGGGGAAAGAAAGATACGCAGTATTTT. Its translation is CASSQLAGGKKDTQYF.

The chain employs TRBV4-1 and TRBJ1-2; TRBD1 might be the D (5 bases). The CDR3 spans 13 residues. V lost 0 bases, J lost 8 bases, and 10 bases lay in between. Germline V gives CDR1 MGHRA, CDR2 YSYEKL. For the CDR3, the DNA is TGCGCCAGCAGCCAAGATATGCGGGACGGCTACACCTTC. It codes for CASSQDMRDGYTF.

The rearrangement joins TRBV28 to TRBJ1-5; D is unclear. V dropped 1 base and J dropped 6 bases, with 16 bases sitting between them. This CDR3 is 16 amino acids long. Germline-derived CDR1 and CDR2 are MDHEN and SYDVKM. In DNA, the CDR3 is TGTGCCAGCAGTTTATTGGGTACCGGGATTGTTCAGCCCCAGCATTTT. Protein: CASSLLGTGIVQPQHF.